The 29 T cell receptor beta chains below come from one sample, sequenced in a study of cytomegalovirus exposure and HLA in healthy donors. The PCR made use of 60 Vbeta and 13 Jbeta primers. The method was immunoSEQ multiplex PCR; TCRdb's version includes in-frame clones alone and lacks a portion of them. The repertoire consists of roughly 90,000 clones, with about 80% occurring once and the leading ten covering around 7%. Sequenced: PBMCs. Receptors were obtained from a man under 40 in good health and CMV-seronegative.

For the CDR3, the DNA is TGTGCCAGCAGTCCCGGGACAGGGGATACCAATGAGCAGTTCTTC. Its protein product is CASSPGTGDTNEQFF. This chain uses TRBV6-4 with TRBJ2-1, with 10 nucleotides matching TRBD1. Germline-derived CDR1 and CDR2 are MRHNA and SNTAGT. This CDR3 is 15 amino acids long. The junction had 7 bases not matched to a gene; V was cut back by 5 bases and J by 6 bases.

This clone was counted once. V gene TRBV5-1 combines with J gene TRBJ2-7, with D possibly TRBD1 on 5 matching bases. V lost 2 bases, J lost 5 bases, and 5 bases lay in between. The CDR3 is 11 amino acids. CDR1 and CDR2 from the germline V gene are SGHRS and YFSETQ. CDR3 residues: CASSLGDEQYF. The CDR3, as DNA: TGCGCCAGCAGCTTAGGGGACGAGCAGTACTTC.

This clone occurred a few times. Here the CDR3 DNA reads TGTGCCAGCAGCTTAGGGACAGCGGGAAACACCATATATTTT. Translating it yields CASSLGTAGNTIYF. The chain combines TRBV7-9 with TRBJ1-3; weak D call: TRBD1 (6 bases). V was shortened by 1 base and J by 4 bases, with 8 bases between the two germline ends. The germline V gene has CDR1 SEHNR and CDR2 FQNEAQ (reference sequence). The CDR3 runs 14 residues.

The V call is TRBV18, the J call TRBJ2-7; D is perhaps TRBD1 (5 bases). Trimming removed 4 bases at V and 4 bases at J, with 8 bases between. CDR1 is KGHSH and CDR2 is LQKENI in the germline V gene. The CDR3 length is 12 residues. CDR3 DNA sequence: TGTGCCAGCTCACTCGCAGGGTACGAGCAGTACTTC. Protein: CASSLAGYEQYF.

The chain carries TRBV18 and TRBJ2-3, with 10 bases aligning to TRBD2. This CDR3 contains 15 residues. Looked up from germline, CDR1 is KGHSH and CDR2 is LQKENI. Losses at the gene ends were 6 bases for V and 5 bases for J; bases not matched to a gene: 8. This CDR3 reads CASSPLAGEEDTQYF. DNA for the CDR3: TGTGCCAGCTCCCCGCTAGCGGGAGAAGAAGATACGCAGTATTTT.

The chain recombines TRBV30 with TRBJ1-5; D call uncertain. V was pared by 2 bases and J by 4 bases, with 9 bases between. CDR1 GTSNPN and CDR2 SVGIG come from the germline V gene (reference sequence). CDR3 length: 13 residues. CDR3 nucleotides: TGTGCCTGGAGTCTTACAGATAATCAGCCCCAGCATTTT. Encoded protein: CAWSLTDNQPQHF.

The rearrangement links TRBV5-6 to TRBJ2-1; a weak D match, TRBD1 (6 bases). The CDR3 consists of 16 residues. Germline assignment: CDR1 SGHDT and CDR2 YYEEEE. V lost 0 bases and J 7 bases, leaving 17 bases between the germline ends. CDR3 protein: CASSLADRVQGNEQFF. For the CDR3, the DNA is TGTGCCAGCAGCTTGGCCGATCGGGTACAGGGTAATGAGCAGTTCTTC.

The chain recombines TRBV16 with TRBJ1-2; D gene ambiguous. Germline assignment: CDR1 KGHSY and CDR2 FQNENV. The V and J ends lost 2 bases and 6 bases respectively, with 16 bases between them. There are 15 residues in the CDR3. The CDR3, as DNA: TGTGCCAGCAGCCAACCGGGCCAGAGGGAAGATGGCTACACCTTC. Protein: CASSQPGQREDGYTF.

In its sample, this clone was seen a few times. The CDR3 bases are TGTGCCAGCAGCCTGGACAGGGGACGTCAGCCCCAGCATTTT. Translating gives CASSLDRGRQPQHF. The genes are TRBV6-5 and TRBJ1-5; 9 nucleotides align to TRBD1. Looked up from germline, CDR1 is MNHEY and CDR2 is SVGAGI. V lost 6 bases to trimming and J lost 6 bases; unmatched junction nucleotides: 6. The CDR3 extends over 14 amino acids.

The chain joins TRBV29-1 to TRBJ1-1; 9 bases line up with TRBD1. Losses at the gene ends were 6 bases for V and 5 bases for J; bases not matched to a gene: 13. The germline gives CDR1 SQVTM, CDR2 ANQGSEA. CDR3 length equals 15 residues. In DNA, the CDR3 is TGCAGCGTGGAACCGAGGACAGGGGAGCGAACTGAAGCTTTCTTT. This codes for CSVEPRTGERTEAFF.

V is TRBV25-1 and J is TRBJ2-7, with TRBD1 matching over 7 bases. This CDR3 spans 14 amino acids. Germline trimming cut 9 bases from V and 2 bases from J; bases unmatched to any gene: 10. Germline loops: CDR1 MGHDK, CDR2 SYGVNS. The CDR3 loop is CASLTQGPTYEQYF. The CDR3 DNA is TGTGCCAGTCTGACACAGGGGCCGACCTACGAGCAGTACTTC.

This sequence joins TRBV6-4 and TRBJ2-6; D ambiguous. The CDR3 is 15 residues long. Trimming stripped 0 bases from V and 0 bases from J, with 3 bases between. Germline CDR1 reads MRHNA; CDR2 reads SNTAGT. CDR3 region: CASSDSNSGANVLTF. CDR3 DNA sequence: TGTGCCAGCAGTGACTCCAACTCTGGGGCCAACGTCCTGACTTTC.

This sequence joins TRBV5-1 and TRBJ1-1, with D possibly TRBD1 on 5 matching bases. Trimming took off 2 bases at V and 0 bases at J, with 11 bases between the two ends. Germline CDR1 reads SGHRS; CDR2 reads YFSETQ. This CDR3 region has 15 residues. The CDR3 loop is CASSFGGPMNTEAFF. CDR3 nucleotides: TGCGCCAGCAGCTTCGGGGGACCTATGAACACTGAAGCTTTCTTT.

The chain uses TRBV28 and TRBJ2-7; possibly TRBD1 for D (5 bases). The CDR3 loop spans 16 amino acids. In germline, CDR1 is MDHEN, CDR2 SYDVKM. Trimming removed 2 bases at V and 6 bases at J, with 20 bases between. The CDR3 reads CASSLMGRRASSEQYF. The CDR3 DNA reads as TGTGCCAGCAGTTTAATGGGTCGCAGGGCCTCGTCCGAGCAGTACTTC.

The V gene is TRBV10-1, the J gene TRBJ1-5; D is unresolved. Germline V lookup: CDR1 WNHNN, CDR2 SYGVQD (reference sequence). The CDR3 length is 10 residues. The V end lost 8 bases, the J end lost 6 bases, and 5 bases lay between the germline ends. The CDR3 DNA is TGCGCCAGCCCTCCTCAGCCCCAGCATTTT. Encoded protein: CASPPQPQHF.

The V call is TRBV15, the J call TRBJ2-3; 12 bases are shared with TRBD2. V was clipped by 0 bases and J by 1 base; unmatched bases: 8. This CDR3 contains 19 residues. CDR1 and CDR2 (germline): LNHNV, YYDKDF (reference sequence). The CDR3 here is CATSRESGTSGRRTDTQYF. DNA of the CDR3: TGTGCCACCAGCAGAGAATCAGGGACTAGCGGGCGTCGCACAGATACGCAGTATTTT.

The V and J genes are TRBV30 and TRBJ1-2; D remains unclear. Trimming took off 0 bases at V and 4 bases at J, with 9 bases between the two ends. The CDR3 is made up of 13 amino acids. CDR1 and CDR2 (germline): GTSNPN, SVGIG (reference sequence). CDR3 protein: CAWSVIFGYGYTF. In DNA form, the CDR3 reads TGTGCCTGGAGTGTAATTTTCGGCTATGGCTACACCTTC.

By share, this clone ranks as medium-sized. This chain connects TRBV6-4 to TRBJ2-1; 11 bases are shared with TRBD1. The CDR3 length is 14 residues. CDR1 and CDR2 from the germline V gene are MRHNA and SNTAGT. The junction had 0 bases not matched to a gene; V was cut back by 2 bases and J by 6 bases. Written as DNA, the CDR3 is TGTGCCAGCAGTGACGGGACAGGGGGCAATGAGCAGTTCTTC. Residues: CASSDGTGGNEQFF.

The genes are TRBV2 and TRBJ2-7; 9 bases are shared with TRBD1. The CDR3 is 15 residues long. Unmatched junction bases numbered 9, after V lost 6 bases and J lost 3 bases. Germline V gene data show CDR1 as SNHLY and CDR2 as FYNNEI. CDR3 bases: TGTGCCAGCAGATTCACCGGGACAGGGAGCTACGAGCAGTACTTC. Protein sequence: CASRFTGTGSYEQYF.

This clone was seen only a few times. The chain links TRBV7-4 to TRBJ2-7; D unresolved. V was cut by 0 bases and J by 4 bases, with 4 bases left in between. There are 12 residues in the CDR3. Germline assignment: CDR1 SGHVT and CDR2 SQSDAQ. The CDR3 DNA follows: TGTGCCAGCAGCTTAGCGGCTTACGAGCAGTACTTC. Translated, it gives CASSLAAYEQYF. Using reference TRBV7-4 and TRBJ2-7 for the parts outside the CDR3, the full variable domain is GAGVSQSPRYKVAKRGRDVALRCDSISGHVTLYWYRQTLGQGSEVLTYSQSDAQRDKSGRPSGRFSAERPERSVSTLKIQRTEQGDSAVYLCASSLAAYEQYFGPGTRLTVT.

The V gene is TRBV28, the J gene TRBJ1-1, with D unclear. The V and J ends lost 3 bases and 3 bases respectively, with 11 bases between them. The germline gives CDR1 MDHEN, CDR2 SYDVKM. The length of the CDR3 is 14 residues. DNA for the CDR3: TGTGCCAGCAGTTTTGTGGGCTGGGACACTGAAGCTTTCTTT. Its protein is CASSFVGWDTEAFF.

This clone occurred a few times. This rearrangement joins TRBV25-1 to TRBJ2-5; D possibly corresponds to TRBD1 (7 bases). The end of the DNA is better explained by TRBJ2-7, so the J call may be wrong. This CDR3 is built from 13 residues. The germline V gene has CDR1 MGHDK and CDR2 SYGVNS. In nucleotides, the CDR3 is TGTGCCAGCAGTCCAGGGGGGTCCTACGAGCAGTACTTC. Its translation: CASSPGGSYEQYF.

The V gene is TRBV19, the J gene TRBJ2-1, with a weak D call TRBD1 (6 bases). The V and J ends lost 8 bases and 8 bases respectively, with 22 bases between them. The V gene's germline CDR1 is LNHDA and CDR2 SQIVND (reference sequence). This CDR3 is 15 amino acids long. In nucleotides, the CDR3 is TGTGCCAGTCAAAGGGGGTTAGACAACCGGGATGAGCAGTTCTTC. Residues: CASQRGLDNRDEQFF.

The genes are TRBV18 and TRBJ2-7; D may be TRBD2 (5 bases). The V end lost 0 bases, the J end lost 0 bases, and 15 bases lay between the germline ends. Germline assignment: CDR1 KGHSH and CDR2 LQKENI. This CDR3 comprises 17 residues. CDR3 residues: CASSPPGAAASSYEQYF. CDR3 DNA sequence: TGTGCCAGCTCACCACCAGGAGCGGCGGCGAGCTCCTACGAGCAGTACTTC. The complete variable domain, with remaining parts taken from reference TRBV18 and TRBJ2-7, reads NAGVMQNPRHLVRRRGQEARLRCSPMKGHSHVYWYRQLPEEGLKFMVYLQKENIIDESGMPKERFSAEFPKEGPSILRIQQVVRGDSAAYFCASSPPGAAASSYEQYFGPGTRLTVT.

The chain recombines TRBV4-2 with TRBJ2-3; D perhaps matches TRBD2 (6 bases). Trimming stripped 3 bases from V and 6 bases from J, with 19 bases between. The germline gives CDR1 LGHNA, CDR2 YNFKEQ. The CDR3 consists of 16 residues. CDR3 nucleotides: TGTGCCAGCAGCCAGCCCCGGGACTTACCGTTTGATACGCAGTATTTT. It specifies CASSQPRDLPFDTQYF.

The chain carries TRBV7-9 and TRBJ1-2; 9 nucleotides agree with TRBD1. The germline V gene encodes CDR1 SEHNR and CDR2 FQNEAQ (reference sequence). CDR3 length: 15 residues. V lost 2 bases, J lost 4 bases, and 5 bases stayed unmatched. For the CDR3, the DNA is TGTGCCAGCAGCTTAACAGGGGGCCCAGGCTATGGCTACACCTTC. As protein: CASSLTGGPGYGYTF.

The chain uses TRBV5-1 and TRBJ2-7, with 8 bases that match TRBD2. The CDR3 loop spans 15 amino acids. CDR1 is SGHRS, CDR2 YFSETQ, per germline. J lost 0 bases, V lost 2 bases, and 4 bases had no gene match. This CDR3 reads CASSFGAGASYEQYF. In DNA form, the CDR3 reads TGCGCCAGCAGCTTTGGAGCGGGGGCCTCCTACGAGCAGTACTTC. The full variable domain, its missing parts supplied by reference TRBV5-1 and TRBJ2-7, is KAGVTQTPRYLIKTRGQQVTLSCSPISGHRSVSWYQQTPGQGLQFLFEYFSETQRNKGNFPGRFSGRQFSNSRSEMNVSTLELGDSALYLCASSFGAGASYEQYFGPGTRLTVT.

This chain uses TRBV30 with TRBJ1-4, with D perhaps TRBD1 (5 bases). Germline V lookup: CDR1 GTSNPN, CDR2 SVGIG (reference sequence). Between the trimmed V and J ends, which lost 5 bases and 6 bases, there was a span of 19 bases. This CDR3 has 15 residues. As DNA, the CDR3 is TGTGCCTGGGGCCGGGAGGGGAGGGCGGATGAAAAACTGTTTTTT. Translation gives CAWGREGRADEKLFF.

Only a few counts were recorded for this clone. The chain carries TRBV10-3 and TRBJ1-1; weak D call: TRBD1 (5 bases). Germline CDR1 reads ENHRY; CDR2 reads SYGVKD. V lost 3 bases to trimming and J lost 0 bases, with 14 bases between them. The CDR3 contains 16 residues. The DNA for the CDR3 is TGTGCCATCAGTGAATCGAGACAGACATTGAACACTGAAGCTTTCTTT. Translating it yields CAISESRQTLNTEAFF.